The 17 T cell receptor beta chains below were found in one sample sequenced in a study of CD8+ T cells in alopecia areata. cDNA prepared by RNA extraction and subsequent reverse transcription served as the template for sequencing. Sequenced by immunoSEQ multiplex PCR; TCRdb stores in-frame clones only, minus some. This table holds 200,000 to 250,000 clones, around 62% found once. This material consisted of CD4+ T cells sorted from blood, taken at week 0. The origin of the receptors is a human donor with alopecia areata.

The chain is built from TRBV10-2 and TRBJ2-2; 7 bases match TRBD2. J was trimmed by 0 bases and V by 8 bases; bases with no gene match: 6. CDR1 and CDR2 (germline): WSHSY, SAAADI. This CDR3 comprises 15 residues. CDR3 amino acids: CASRWGTTNTGELFF. CDR3 nucleotide sequence: TGCGCCAGCCGCTGGGGGACTACGAACACCGGGGAGCTGTTTTTT.

The chain carries TRBV7-8 and TRBJ1-2, with D uncertain. CDR3 length: 14 residues. Trimming pared 5 bases from V and 8 bases from J, leaving 18 bases between. Germline assignment: CDR1 SGHVS and CDR2 FQNEAQ. In DNA form, the CDR3 reads TGTGCCAGCAGCCGTGGCACCGCGGGTAGCGGCTACACCTTC. Translating gives CASSRGTAGSGYTF. The whole variable domain, remainder taken from reference TRBV7-8 and TRBJ1-2, is GAGVSQSPRYKVAKRGQDVALRCDPISGHVSLFWYQQALGQGPEFLTYFQNEAQLDKSGLPSDRFFAERPEGSVSTLKIQRTQQEDSAVYLCASSRGTAGSGYTFGSGTRLTVV.

This chain connects TRBV7-8 to TRBJ2-7; 8 bases map to TRBD1. The CDR3 contains 16 residues. J gave up 4 bases and V 5 bases, and 13 bases lay outside the gene matches. Per germline, CDR1 SGHVS and CDR2 FQNEAQ. The CDR3 sequence: CASSQNRDRRLYEQYF. In nucleotides, the CDR3 is TGTGCCAGCAGCCAAAACCGGGACAGGAGGCTGTACGAGCAGTACTTC.

This chain links TRBV14 with TRBJ2-3; 9 nucleotides agree with TRBD2. V dropped 5 bases and J dropped 5; count of bases not matched to a gene: 8. The CDR3 has 15 residues. Germline V gives CDR1 SGHDN, CDR2 FVKESK. CDR3 DNA sequence: TGTGCCAGCAGCTTCATTGCGGGGGGGCGAGATACGCAGTATTTT. Translating gives CASSFIAGGRDTQYF.

This clone was recorded only once. This sequence joins TRBV30 and TRBJ1-2, with D possibly being TRBD1 (5 bases). V lost 0 bases and J lost 4, with 18 bases in between. This CDR3 comprises 16 residues. CDR1 is GTSNPN, CDR2 SVGIG, per germline (reference sequence). CDR3 DNA: TGTGCCTGGAGTGTTTCAAGTCGTGGGGCCCGCTATGGCTACACCTTC. Encoded protein: CAWSVSSRGARYGYTF.

CDR3 nucleotides: TGTGCCAGCACAGCCAGATACAATGAGCAGTTCTTC. Amino acids: CASTARYNEQFF. This chain uses TRBV6-5 with TRBJ2-1; D uncertain. Germline lookup yields CDR1 MNHEY and CDR2 SVGAGI. V was shortened by 7 bases and J by 4 bases, with 8 bases between the two germline ends. This CDR3 region has 12 residues.

The chain recombines TRBV6-5 with TRBJ2-7, with 8 bases identical to TRBD1. The CDR3 runs 15 residues. Germline lookup yields CDR1 MNHEY and CDR2 SVGAGI. V shed 5 bases and J 3 bases; nucleotides not matched to a gene: 9. CDR3 loop: CASSRFGTGRYEQYF. CDR3 DNA: TGTGCCAGCAGTCGCTTCGGGACAGGCCGCTACGAGCAGTACTTC.

The V gene is TRBV30, the J gene TRBJ2-5; D not resolved. V was trimmed by 2 bases and J by 2 bases, leaving 12 bases between them. Germline V lookup: CDR1 GTSNPN, CDR2 SVGIG (reference sequence). This CDR3 has 14 amino acids. The CDR3 loop is CAWSLETRQETQYF. The CDR3 DNA reads as TGTGCCTGGAGTTTGGAGACGAGGCAAGAGACCCAGTACTTC.

This clone was seen more than once but under ten times. The V gene is TRBV7-2, the J gene TRBJ2-1; D gene ambiguous. Trimming left V 1 base short and J 6 bases short, with 13 bases between. Germline CDR1 is SGHTA and CDR2 is FQGNSA. The CDR3 is made up of 15 amino acids. CDR3 sequence (DNA): TGTGCCAGCAGCTTAGTGGGTAGAGGTACCAATGAGCAGTTCTTC. Translated: CASSLVGRGTNEQFF.

As to this clone: Compared with germline, one end of the junction differs, possibly owing to a read error. Other DNA variants within this sample encode the same CDR3. V and J are TRBV30 and TRBJ1-2, with 7 bases identical to TRBD1. Germline V gene lookup returns CDR1 GTSNPN and CDR2 SVGIG (reference sequence). The CDR3 totals 15 residues. CDR3 nucleotide sequence: TGTGCCTGGTCCCATAACAGGGGCTGGAACTATGGCTACACCTTT. It yields the protein CAWSHNRGWNYGYTF. The entire variable domain, with the rest obtained from reference TRBV30 and TRBJ1-2, is as follows: SQTIHQWPATLVQPVGSPLSLECTVEGTSNPNLYWYRQAAGRGLQLLFYSVGIGQISSEVPQNLSASRPQDRQFILSSKKLLLSDSGFYLCAWSHNRGWNYGYTFGSGTRLTVV.

This clone was counted a few times. The chain uses TRBV14 and TRBJ2-2, with D unresolved. Germline-derived CDR1 and CDR2 are SGHDN and FVKESK. The CDR3 sequence is 15 residues long. V lost 4 bases to trimming and J lost 1 base, with 10 bases between them. CDR3 nucleotides: TGTGCCAGCAGCCGATCGCTATTGAACACCGGGGAGCTGTTTTTT. Amino acids: CASSRSLLNTGELFF.

The genes are TRBV5-4 and TRBJ2-3; 7 nucleotides agree with TRBD2. The CDR3 contains 16 residues. J gave up 4 bases and V 2 bases, and 10 bases lay outside the gene matches. Germline CDR1 SGHNT, CDR2 YYREEE (reference sequence). The DNA for the CDR3 is TGTGCCAGCAGCTTAGGCCTTAATGGGGGGGCAGATACGCAGTATTTT. Its protein is CASSLGLNGGADTQYF.

The chain combines TRBV6-6 with TRBJ2-2, with D uncertain. Germline loops: CDR1 MNHNY, CDR2 SVGAGI (reference sequence). This CDR3 contains 14 residues. Trimming took 2 bases from V and 1 from J, leaving 5 bases between them. CDR3 loop: CASSYRENTGELFF. In DNA, the CDR3 is TGTGCCAGCAGTTACAGGGAGAACACCGGGGAGCTGTTTTTT.

The J gene is TRBJ2-7, the V gene TRBV15; TRBD2 aligns across 15 bases. Unmatched junction bases numbered 4, after V lost 0 bases and J lost 7 bases. Germline V gene lookup returns CDR1 LNHNV and CDR2 YYDKDF (reference sequence). The CDR3 totals 16 residues. CDR3 residues: CATSRERTSGRGEQYF. CDR3 in DNA: TGTGCCACCAGCAGAGAACGGACTAGCGGGAGGGGTGAGCAGTACTTC.

The chain uses TRBV10-3 and TRBJ1-1; D unresolved. Germline lookup yields CDR1 ENHRY and CDR2 SYGVKD. The CDR3 covers 14 residues. V shed 2 bases and J shed 6 bases, with 13 bases lying between them. Written as DNA, the CDR3 is TGTGCCATCAGTGAGAGTGCAGGCTGGGCTGAAGCTTTCTTT. Translating gives CAISESAGWAEAFF.

This clone was seen only once. The chain has TRBV7-9 and TRBJ1-1, with no clear D. Per germline, CDR1 SEHNR and CDR2 FQNEAQ (reference sequence). This CDR3 is built from 14 residues. V lost 6 bases and J 1 base, leaving 12 bases between the germline ends. The CDR3 DNA is TGTGCCAGCAGTCTAGACCCGGGGAACACTGAAGCTTTCTTT. Its translation: CASSLDPGNTEAFF.

This clone came up a few times. The chain recombines TRBV19 with TRBJ1-5, with a possible D match to TRBD1 (6 bases). Deletions cut 0 bases from V and 9 bases from J, with 15 bases between. Looked up from germline, CDR1 is LNHDA and CDR2 is SQIVND (reference sequence). The CDR3 loop spans 15 amino acids. This chain's CDR3 is CASSIDRQVARPQHF. The CDR3 DNA sequence: TGTGCCAGTAGTATAGATCGACAGGTTGCTAGGCCCCAGCATTTT.